This T cell receptor beta chain was recovered during a study of identical twins. Trimming cost V 2 bases and J 0 bases, with 10 bases left between them. In germline, CDR1 is MGHRA, CDR2 YSYEKL. CDR3 size: 15 residues. This clonotype was seen ten or more times. All donors were healthy, and all were Caucasian. MiXCR, applied by TCRdb to the 5' RACE reads, yields one record per CDR3 protein. The table shows about 730,000 distinct CDR3 sequences, with around 20% occurring only once. This same sample was also part of a study on T cells expressing NK-cell markers.

Sequenced: PBMCs. This clonotype originated in a woman in her late teens or twenties in good health. The chain uses TRBV4-1 and TRBJ1-1; weak D call: TRBD1 (6 bases). For the CDR3, the DNA is TGCGCCAGCAGCCAAACGACAGGACTGAACACTGAAGCTTTCTTT. It codes for CASSQTTGLNTEAFF.